Listed below are T cell receptor beta chains from one sample, sequenced in a study of chemoradiotherapy in HPV16-positive cancers. Using immunoSEQ multiplex PCR, the repertoire was profiled, and TCRdb retains in-frame clones only, with some absent. The data contain about 33,000 clones, around 87% of them seen just once; the ten biggest clones take up about 2%. The starting material was blood, obtained from a patient who underwent chemoradiotherapy. Receptors originate from a human donor with HPV-associated anogenital cancer. The CDR3 runs from the conserved cysteine through the conserved F or W. The D gene is left open where the match is weak. Clone size appears in some rows only: once, few, many, or a class for an expanded clone.

v_gene	j_gene	abundance	d_gene	CDR3nt	CDR3aa
TRBV2	TRBJ2-5	-	TRBD2	TGTGCCAGCAGTGGCGAGGGAGGGCGAGAGACCCAGTACTTC	CASSGEGGRETQYF
TRBV5-1	TRBJ1-1	-	-	TGCGCCAGCAGCGAGGACGGCCTGAACACTGAAGCTTTCTTT	CASSEDGLNTEAFF
TRBV7-8	TRBJ1-4	-	-	TGTGCCAGCAGCTTAGTTTTAGGGGCTGGGACTAATGAAAAACTGTTTTTT	CASSLVLGAGTNEKLFF
TRBV19	TRBJ1-2	-	-	TGTGCCAGTATCATAAGTTCGACAGCCTATGGCTACACCTTC	CASIISSTAYGYTF
TRBV27	TRBJ1-5	-	TRBD1	TGTGCCAGCATGCCCTTTCGGACAGGGGGCAGTTATAGCAATCAGCCCCAGCATTTT	CASMPFRTGGSYSNQPQHF
TRBV11-1	TRBJ1-1	-	-	TGTGCCAGCAATGGGGAGGCGAACACTGAAGCTTTCTTT	CASNGEANTEAFF
TRBV7-9	TRBJ1-1	-	-	TGTGCCAGCAGCTACGAAGGGACCTGGAAGACTGAAGCTTTCTTT	CASSYEGTWKTEAFF
TRBV5-1	TRBJ1-1	few	-	TGCGCCAGCAGCTTGCCGGCTATAGAAGCTTTCTTT	CASSLPAIEAFF
TRBV13	TRBJ1-5	-	TRBD1	TGTGCCAGCAGCGCGCGCGGGACAGTTAGCAATCAGCCCCAGCATTTT	CASSARGTVSNQPQHF
TRBV7-3	TRBJ2-1	-	-	TGTGCCAGCAGCCCGCGGGGAACGCATACAGAGCAGTTCTTC	CASSPRGTHTEQFF
TRBV27	TRBJ2-6	-	-	TGTGCCAGCAGTTTGGGATCAGCGGTTGGGGCCAACGTCCTGACTTTC	CASSLGSAVGANVLTF
TRBV11-1	TRBJ2-2	-	-	TGTGCCAGCAGCTCCCCCGTCTCGAACACCGGGGAGCTGTTTTTT	CASSSPVSNTGELFF
TRBV19	TRBJ1-2	-	-	TGTGCCAGTAGTTGGGACGGGGCGGGGACGGACTATGGCTACACCTTC	CASSWDGAGTDYGYTF
TRBV7-9	TRBJ2-1	-	-	TGTGCCAGCAGCTTAGTCATGGGGGGTCCCTACAATGAGCAGTTCTTC	CASSLVMGGPYNEQFF
TRBV10-2	TRBJ1-2	-	-	TGCGCCAGCAGTTCCGGACCCAACTATGGCTACACCTTC	CASSSGPNYGYTF
TRBV7-6	TRBJ1-6	-	TRBD1	TGTGACGCATATTCCCGGGACAGGGCCCCGAATTCACCCCTCCACTTT	CDAYSRDRAPNSPLHF